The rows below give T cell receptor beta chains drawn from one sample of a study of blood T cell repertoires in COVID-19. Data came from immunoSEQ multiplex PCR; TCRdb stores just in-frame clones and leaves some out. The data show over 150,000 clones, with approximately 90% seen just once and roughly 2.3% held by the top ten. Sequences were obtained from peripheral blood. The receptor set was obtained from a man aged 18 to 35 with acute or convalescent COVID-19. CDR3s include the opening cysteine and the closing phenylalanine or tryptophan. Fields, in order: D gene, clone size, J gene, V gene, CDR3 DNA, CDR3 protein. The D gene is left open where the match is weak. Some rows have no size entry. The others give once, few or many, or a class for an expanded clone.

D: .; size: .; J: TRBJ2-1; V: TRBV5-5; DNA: TGTGCCAGCAGCTTGCGTGAGGGGGATTGGGATGAGCAGTTCTTC; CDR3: CASSLREGDWDEQFF
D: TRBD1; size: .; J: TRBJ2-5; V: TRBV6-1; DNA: TGTGCCAGCAGTGAGGAAGGACAGGCACCCGAGACCCAGTACTTC; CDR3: CASSEEGQAPETQYF
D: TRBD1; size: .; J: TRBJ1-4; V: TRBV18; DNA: TGTGCCAGCTCGGGGACAGGGTCTAATGAAAAACTGTTTTTT; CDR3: CASSGTGSNEKLFF
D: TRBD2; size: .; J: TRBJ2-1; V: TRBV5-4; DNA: TGTGCCAGCAGCCCGGGACTAGCGGGAGTGGTTGAGCAGTTCTTC; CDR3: CASSPGLAGVVEQFF
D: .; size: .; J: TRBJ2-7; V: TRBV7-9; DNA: TGTGCCAGCAGCGCCTTACTATGGGACGAGCAGTACTTC; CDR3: CASSALLWDEQYF
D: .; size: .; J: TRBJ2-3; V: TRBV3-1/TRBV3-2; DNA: TGTGCCAGCAGCCAAGGCGCGTTTTGGGGCGAAACAGATACGCAGTATTTT; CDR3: CASSQGAFWGETDTQYF
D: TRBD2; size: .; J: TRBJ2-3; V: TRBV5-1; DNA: TGCGCCAGCAGGGCTAGCGGGAGTTGGGGCACAGATACGCAGTATTTT; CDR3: CASRASGSWGTDTQYF
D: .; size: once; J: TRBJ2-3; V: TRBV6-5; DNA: TGTGCCAGCAGTTCCCTAACCGAAGCACAGATGGATACGCAGTATTTT; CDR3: CASSSLTEAQMDTQYF
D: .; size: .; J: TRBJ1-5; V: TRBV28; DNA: TGTGCCAGCAGCCCCGGGACTCCAAATCAGCCCCAGCATTTT; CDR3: CASSPGTPNQPQHF
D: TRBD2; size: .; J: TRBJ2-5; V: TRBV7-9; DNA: TGTGCCAGCAGCTTAATAACTAGCGGGGCATTAGAGACCCAGTACTTC; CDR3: CASSLITSGALETQYF
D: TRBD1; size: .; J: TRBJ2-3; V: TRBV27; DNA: TGTGCCAGCAGTACACCGGGACAGGTGCGCGCAGATACGCAGTATTTT; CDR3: CASSTPGQVRADTQYF
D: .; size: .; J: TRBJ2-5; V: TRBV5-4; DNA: TGTGCCAGCAGCCGGGGGATCGGAGGGGAGACCCAGTACTTC; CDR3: CASSRGIGGETQYF
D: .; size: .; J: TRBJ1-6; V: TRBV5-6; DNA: TGTGCCAGCAGCTCGGGGCAGGGGCCCTTATCCTATAATTCACCCCTCCACTTT; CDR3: CASSSGQGPLSYNSPLHF
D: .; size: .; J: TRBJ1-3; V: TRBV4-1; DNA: TGCGCCAGCAGCTCACCCCTCCAGGGCCCCTCTGGAAACACCATATATTTT; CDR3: CASSSPLQGPSGNTIYF
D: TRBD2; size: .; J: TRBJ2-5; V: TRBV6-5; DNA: TGTGCCAGCAAGCGGGACTGGGGGGAGACCCAGTACTTC; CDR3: CASKRDWGETQYF
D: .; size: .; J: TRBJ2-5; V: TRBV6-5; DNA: TGTGCCAGCAGTTACGACAGTCAGACCCAGTACTTC; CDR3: CASSYDSQTQYF
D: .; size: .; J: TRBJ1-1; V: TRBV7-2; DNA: TGTGCCAGCAGCTATAAGGGGGACACTGAAGCTTTCTTT; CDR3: CASSYKGDTEAFF
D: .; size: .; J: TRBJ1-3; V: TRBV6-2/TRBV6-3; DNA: TGTGCCAGCAGTTACGGGACACCTGGAAACACCATATATTTT; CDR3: CASSYGTPGNTIYF
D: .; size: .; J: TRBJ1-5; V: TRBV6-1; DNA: TGTGCCAGCAGTGAAGGGGGGGGGAACCAGCCCCAGCATTTT; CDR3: CASSEGGGNQPQHF
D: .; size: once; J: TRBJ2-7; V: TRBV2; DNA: TGTGCCAGCAGTGCTCCAGGGGATGCCTACGAGCAGTACTTC; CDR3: CASSAPGDAYEQYF
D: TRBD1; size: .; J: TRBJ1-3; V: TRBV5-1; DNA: TGCGCCAGCAGCTTAGAGGGACAGGGAGCTACTGGAAACACCATATATTTT; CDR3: CASSLEGQGATGNTIYF
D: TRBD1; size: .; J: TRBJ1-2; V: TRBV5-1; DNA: TGCGCCAGCAGTCCAGGGGGCCCCAACTATGGCTACACCTTC; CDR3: CASSPGGPNYGYTF
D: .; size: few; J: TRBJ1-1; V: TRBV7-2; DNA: TGTGCCAGCAGCTTATATTGGAGTTTGAACACTGAAGCTTTCTTT; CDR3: CASSLYWSLNTEAFF
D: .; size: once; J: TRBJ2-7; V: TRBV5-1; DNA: TGCGCCAGCAGCTTGGAATTGAGCGGGCCTTACGAGCAGTACTTC; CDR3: CASSLELSGPYEQYF
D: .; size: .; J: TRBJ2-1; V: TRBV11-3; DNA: TGTGCCAGCAGCCCCCGTCAGTCCAATGAGCAGTTCTTC; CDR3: CASSPRQSNEQFF
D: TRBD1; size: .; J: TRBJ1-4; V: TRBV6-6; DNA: TGTGCCATTTCGACAGGGTCTTTGGAAAAACTGTTTTTT; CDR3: CAISTGSLEKLFF
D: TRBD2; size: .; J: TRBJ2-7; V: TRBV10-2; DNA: TGCGCCAGCAGCTTCACTAGCGGGAGGGCCGGGGGCGAGCAGTACTTC; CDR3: CASSFTSGRAGGEQYF
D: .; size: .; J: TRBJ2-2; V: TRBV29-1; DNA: TGCAGCGTTGTTCAGGAAGGGAACACCGGGGAGCTGTTTTTT; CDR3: CSVVQEGNTGELFF
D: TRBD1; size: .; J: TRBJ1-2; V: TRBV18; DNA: TGTGCCAGCTCACCCGGGACAGGGGGCCTCGGCGGCTACACCTTC; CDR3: CASSPGTGGLGGYTF
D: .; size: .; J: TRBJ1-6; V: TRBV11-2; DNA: TGTGCCAGCGGCGGTCAGACCCTAACAGGGTCAAATTCACCCCTCCACTTT; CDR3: CASGGQTLTGSNSPLHF
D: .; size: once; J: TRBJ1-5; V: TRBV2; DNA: TGTGCCAGCAGTCCACAGGGCCTCAATCAGCCCCAGCATTTT; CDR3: CASSPQGLNQPQHF
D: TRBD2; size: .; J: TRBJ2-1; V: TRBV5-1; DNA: TGCGCCAGCAGGCGCTCGGGACTAGCGGGGGGTAGCTCCTACAATGAGCAGTTCTTC; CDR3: CASRRSGLAGGSSYNEQFF
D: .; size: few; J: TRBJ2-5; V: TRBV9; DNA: TGTGCCAGCAGCGTAGATGGGCGGGGCTACGGGACCCAGTACTTC; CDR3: CASSVDGRGYGTQYF
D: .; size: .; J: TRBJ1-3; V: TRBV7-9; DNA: TGTGCCAGCAGCTGGGAGGGCTCTCTCTCTGGAAACACCATATATTTT; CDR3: CASSWEGSLSGNTIYF
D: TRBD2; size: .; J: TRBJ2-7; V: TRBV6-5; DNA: TGTGCCAGCCCTTCCCCGTGGACTAGCTCCTACGAGCAGTACTTC; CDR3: CASPSPWTSSYEQYF
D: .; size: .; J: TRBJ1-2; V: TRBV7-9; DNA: TGTGCCAGCACCCTGGGAGTGTACTATGGCTACACCTTC; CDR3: CASTLGVYYGYTF
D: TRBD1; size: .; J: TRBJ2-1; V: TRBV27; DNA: TGTGCCAGCACCCGACAGGGGGCTGCCTACAATGAGCAGTTCTTC; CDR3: CASTRQGAAYNEQFF
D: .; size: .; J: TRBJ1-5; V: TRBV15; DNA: TGTGCCACCAGCGTTAGACAGGCTAGCAATCAGCCCCAGCATTTT; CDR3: CATSVRQASNQPQHF
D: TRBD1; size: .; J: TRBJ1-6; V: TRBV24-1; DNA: TGTGCCACCCCGGGACAGAGCTCCTATAATTCACCCCTCCACTTT; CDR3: CATPGQSSYNSPLHF
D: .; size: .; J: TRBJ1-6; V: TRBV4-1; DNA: TGCGCCAGCAGCCAACAGACAGGAGACATACTTAATTCACCCCTCCACTTT; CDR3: CASSQQTGDILNSPLHF
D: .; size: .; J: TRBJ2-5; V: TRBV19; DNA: TGTGCCACCCGGGGTGAGGGGGGGAGAGAGACCCAGTACTTC; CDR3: CATRGEGGRETQYF
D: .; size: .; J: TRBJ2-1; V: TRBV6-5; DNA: TGTGCCAGCAGTTCCCACTTGCGCCTCACGGACAATGAGCAGTTCTTC; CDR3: CASSSHLRLTDNEQFF
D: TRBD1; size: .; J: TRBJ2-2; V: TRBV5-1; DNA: TGCGCCAGCAGCTTGGACCCAGGGGGATTGAACACCGGGGAGCTGTTTTTT; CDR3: CASSLDPGGLNTGELFF
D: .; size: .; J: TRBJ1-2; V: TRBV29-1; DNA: TGCAGCGTCCGGGACACCTTCTATGGCTACACCTTC; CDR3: CSVRDTFYGYTF
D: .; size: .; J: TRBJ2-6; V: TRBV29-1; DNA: TGCAGCGTTGTCCTTAAGGGGGGGTACAGCTCTGGGGCCAACGTCCTGACTTTC; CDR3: CSVVLKGGYSSGANVLTF
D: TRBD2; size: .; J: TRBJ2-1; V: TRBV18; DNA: TGTGCCAGCTCGAGGGAGAGCGGGAGCTCCTACAATGAGCAGTTCTTC; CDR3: CASSRESGSSYNEQFF
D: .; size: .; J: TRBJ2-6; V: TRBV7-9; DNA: TGTGCCAGCAGCCTACTTACAGGAACTGGGGCCAACGTCCTGACTTTC; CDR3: CASSLLTGTGANVLTF
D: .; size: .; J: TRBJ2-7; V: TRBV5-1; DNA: TGCGCCAGTTCACCGGGGGCAGGGGGCTACGAGCAGTACTTC; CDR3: CASSPGAGGYEQYF
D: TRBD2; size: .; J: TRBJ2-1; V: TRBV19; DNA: TGTGCCAGTAGCGAAAGCGGGGGGGCCTACAATGAGCAGTTCTTC; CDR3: CASSESGGAYNEQFF